The following is a T cell receptor beta chain sequence with its context. The assay was immunoSEQ multiplex PCR, and TCRdb's table has in-frame clones only and misses some. The sample carries roughly 2.6 million clones, more than 90% recorded once. These data come from a study of shared clonotypes between healthy human individuals. Trimming removed 4 bases from V and 8 bases from J; junction bases left unmatched: 21. In germline, CDR1 is SGHTA, CDR2 FQGNSA. This CDR3 spans 18 amino acids. The TCR was taken from a man aged 18 to 35 in good health. Sequences were obtained from naive CD4+ T cells sorted from blood. The subset was: CD45RA+ positively selected. V usage is TRBV7-2 and J usage is TRBJ1-2, with 8 bases lining up with TRBD1. The CDR3 nucleotides read TGTGCCAGCAGCTACCCCGGGACAGGCTCCCCTCTATCGTCCGGCTACACCTTC. Protein: CASSYPGTGSPLSSGYTF.